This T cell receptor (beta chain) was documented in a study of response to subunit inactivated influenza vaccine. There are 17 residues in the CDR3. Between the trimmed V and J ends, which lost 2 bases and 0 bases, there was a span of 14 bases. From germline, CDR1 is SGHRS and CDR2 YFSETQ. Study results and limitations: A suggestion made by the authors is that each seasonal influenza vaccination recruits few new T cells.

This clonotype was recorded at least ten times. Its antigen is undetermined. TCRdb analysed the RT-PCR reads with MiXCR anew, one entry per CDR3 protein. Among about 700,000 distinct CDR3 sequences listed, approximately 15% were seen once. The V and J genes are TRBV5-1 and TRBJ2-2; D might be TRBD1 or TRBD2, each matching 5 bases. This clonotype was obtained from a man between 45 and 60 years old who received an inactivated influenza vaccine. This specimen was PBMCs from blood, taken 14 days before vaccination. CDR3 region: CASSFWGRTSNTGELFF. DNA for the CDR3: TGCGCCAGCAGCTTTTGGGGACGGACCTCGAACACCGGGGAGCTGTTTTTT.